The clone carrying this T cell receptor (beta chain) was seen only once. The CDR3 does not end in the conserved phenylalanine or tryptophan, so this is likely a read error. The library came from three nested PCR rounds adapted from ARM-PCR protocols. TCRdb fed the multiplex PCR reads into MiXCR, producing one record per CDR3 protein. The repertoire holds more than 85,000 distinct CDR3 sequences, 75% seen once, with about 40% in the top ten. This sample was taken from a study of tumor and adjacent non-tumor tissue in lung cancer. This sample's RNA came from whole unsorted tissue. The sequence derives from a woman aged 55-75 years with non-small cell lung cancer. The sequenced sample was lung tumor tissue.

This CDR3 is CSARDAGTRRNEQFL. The DNA of the CDR3 is TGCAGTGCTAGAGATGCCGGGACTAGACGGAATGAGCAGTTCCTT. The chain uses TRBV20-1 and TRBJ2-1, with 8 bases aligning to TRBD2. J lost 7 bases, V lost 0 bases, and 8 bases had no gene match. The V gene's germline CDR1 is DFQATT and CDR2 SNEGSKA (reference sequence). The CDR3 is 15 amino acids.